This T cell receptor (beta chain) was recovered during a study of T cell changes during pregnancy in multiple sclerosis. CDR1 is SNHLY and CDR2 is FYNNEI in the germline V gene. This CDR3 is built from 13 residues. V lost 2 bases to trimming and J lost 7 bases, with 11 bases between them. Assay used: immunoSEQ multiplex PCR; TCRdb lists only in-frame clones, some missing. The table includes 100,000 to 110,000 clones, over 80% detected once. This specimen was peripheral blood, taken after pregnancy. The sequence came from a female donor with multiple sclerosis, enrolled in a pregnancy study. V and J are TRBV2 and TRBJ1-2; D is perhaps TRBD1 (6 bases). CDR3 protein: CASSETGMGGYTF. Written as DNA, the CDR3 is TGTGCCAGCAGTGAAACAGGGATGGGTGGCTACACCTTC.